The sequence of this T cell receptor (beta chain) was determined in a study of CXCR3-negative and CXCR3-positive naive CD8 T cells. Concerning this clonotype: Its specificity is unknown.

General study results and limits: Comparison of naive subsets found surface CD5 to be comparable, and TCR strength was inferred on the basis of TRB CDR3 properties. Comparison of naive cells showed more hydrophobic TRB CDR3s in CXCR3-positive than in CXCR3-negative naive cells. Post-cryopreservation CXCR3 expression was partly diminished, and the bulk of assays employed fresh PBMCs.

Subsets of CD8+ T cells were each sorted in triplicate at approximately 270,000 cells apiece. 5' RACE that incorporated UMI labels was used to prepare the TRB cDNA libraries. TCRdb reprocessed the 5' RACE reads; each CDR3 protein has one entry and no DNA is given. Its table lists 84,000 or so distinct CDR3 sequences. The CDR3 is made up of 14 amino acids. This sequence joins TRBV12-3 or TRBV12-4 and TRBJ2-3; TCRdb's D call of TRBD1 is untestable without DNA. Sequencing was performed on naive CXCR3+ CD8+ T cells from blood. Indicated subset: CD45RO-CCR7+CD27+CD95- naive CD8+ T cells expressing CXCR3 (TNR3+). The source is a human donor in good health. Some clones in this sample may be carry-over from other donors' samples. The chain's CDR3 is CASSLSSPRDTQYF.